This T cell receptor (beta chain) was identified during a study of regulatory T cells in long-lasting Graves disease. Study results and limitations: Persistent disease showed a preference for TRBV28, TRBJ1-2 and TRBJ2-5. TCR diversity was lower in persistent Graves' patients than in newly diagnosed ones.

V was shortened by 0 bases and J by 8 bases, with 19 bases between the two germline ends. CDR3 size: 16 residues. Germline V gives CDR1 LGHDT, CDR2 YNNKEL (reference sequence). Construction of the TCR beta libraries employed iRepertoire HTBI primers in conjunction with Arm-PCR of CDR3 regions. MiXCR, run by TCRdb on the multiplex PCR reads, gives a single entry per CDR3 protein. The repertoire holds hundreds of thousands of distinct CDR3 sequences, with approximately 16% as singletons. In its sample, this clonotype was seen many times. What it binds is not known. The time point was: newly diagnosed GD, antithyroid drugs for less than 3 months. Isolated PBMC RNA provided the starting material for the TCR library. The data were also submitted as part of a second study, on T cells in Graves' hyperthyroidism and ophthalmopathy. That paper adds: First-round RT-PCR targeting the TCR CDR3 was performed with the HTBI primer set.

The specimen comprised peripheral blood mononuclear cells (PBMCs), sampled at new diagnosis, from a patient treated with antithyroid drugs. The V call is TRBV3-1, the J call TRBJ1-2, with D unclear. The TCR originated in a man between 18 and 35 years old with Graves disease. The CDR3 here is CASSQDRRLHPDGYTF. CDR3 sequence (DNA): TGTGCCAGCAGCCAAGATAGGCGGCTCCACCCGGACGGCTACACCTTC.